Listed below are T cell receptor beta chains from one sample, sequenced in a study of blood T cells in healthy people across ages. A single record per CDR3 protein comes from TCRdb applying MiXCR to the 5' RACE reads. Altogether hundreds of thousands of distinct CDR3 sequences are present, around 25% being singletons, with the ten largest covering about 2.9%. Another study also made use of these data, one on T cells of mothers and their children.

The material sequenced was blood. The receptors were sampled from a boy younger than 18 in good health. The CDR3 runs from the conserved cysteine through the conserved F or W. Each record gives: clone size, V gene, CDR3 protein. The listing skips clone size in some rows; elsewhere it reads once, few, many or a size class.

>few|TRBV30
CAWSASLYMNTEAFF
>few|TRBV12-3/TRBV12-4
CASSLAGTSGRGNEQFF
>.|TRBV2
CASRDPGQVRYTF
>.|TRBV9
CASSVEGRMLSSYNEQFF
>many|TRBV7-3
CASSPGLAGELFF
>.|TRBV12-3/TRBV12-4
CASSNFGQPTYEQYF
>few|TRBV7-2
CASSLSSGAYNEQFF
>.|TRBV27
CASSQDRVEGSETQYF
>.|TRBV20-1
CSANPGQGRYSYNEQFF
>.|TRBV15
CATSTTDFEQFF
>.|TRBV28
CASSLIPGNTIYF
>few|TRBV5-5
CASSPPNNNEQFF
>.|TRBV2
CASNLGGRNIQYF
>.|TRBV20-1
CSARSTSGGQETQYF
>.|TRBV5-1
CASSPQGQGGREEQFF
>few|TRBV4-1
CASSRDRWLAGGRSYEQYF
>few|TRBV6-1
CASSLPDLTF
>.|TRBV12-3/TRBV12-4
CASGAANEQFF
>.|TRBV29-1
CSVEVAGGIIREQYF
>few|TRBV12-3/TRBV12-4
CASSGTGTSGGETFTDTQYF
>few|TRBV6-5
CASTLPGQGANVLTF
>few|TRBV5-5
CAVGDNSYNEQFF
>.|TRBV3-1
CASSQDSGSYNEQFF
>.|TRBV6-2/TRBV6-3
CASTHGASGNTIYF
>few|TRBV12-3/TRBV12-4
CASSPGTIQGTQYF
>few|TRBV2
CASSIQNTGELFF
>few|TRBV4-1
CASSQVQGSYNEQFF
>few|TRBV12-3/TRBV12-4
CASSLGQDNQPQHF
>.|TRBV18
CASSPGQGALDEQFF
>few|TRBV4-1
CASSQDRGRDYGYTF
>few|TRBV20-1
CSATLASSYNEQFF
>.|TRBV18
CASSPRRDTGELFF
>few|TRBV6-2/TRBV6-3
CASSRIADTQYF
>few|TRBV5-1
CASSLARDRGTGFDEQYF
>.|TRBV21-1
CASFPEGNIQYF
>.|TRBV4-1
CASSPSTSGDYEQYF
>.|TRBV3-1
CASSQAGRLHEQYF
>few|TRBV21-1
CASSKLGGSSSSYNSPLHF
>.|TRBV2
CASSDSSTNYGYTF
>.|TRBV30
CAWSEGYEQFF
>.|TRBV11-3
CASSLDSTGTQNTGELFF
>.|TRBV9
CASSPLGQPNQPQHF
>many|TRBV3-1
CASSPPAGAKNIQYF
>many|TRBV28
CASSPPGSPQPQHF
>.|TRBV20-1
CSSRATGIVQNIQYF